This T cell receptor beta chain was found in a study of T cell changes during pregnancy in multiple sclerosis. Sequencing used immunoSEQ multiplex PCR; TCRdb keeps in-frame clones, though not all of them. The data show roughly 50,000 clones, with around 94% seen just once and approximately 0.25% held by the top ten. With V trimmed by 3 bases and J by 6 bases, 7 bases remained unmatched. CDR3 size: 15 residues. Germline CDR1 is LGHNA and CDR2 is YNFKEQ. The chain is built from TRBV4-2 and TRBJ2-2; 7 bases are a match to TRBD2. The sequence came from a female donor with multiple sclerosis, enrolled in a pregnancy study. This specimen was CD4+ T cells from peripheral blood mononuclear cells, taken in the third trimester of pregnancy. In DNA form, the CDR3 reads TGTGCCAGCAGCCAGATGGGGGGGGGACCCGGGGAGCTGTTTTTT. It codes for CASSQMGGGPGELFF.